A single sample gave rise to the 2 T cell receptor beta chains below, sequenced in a study of shared clonotypes between healthy human individuals. The table came from immunoSEQ multiplex PCR; TCRdb's copy has only in-frame clones and leaves some out. The sample carries roughly 2 million clones, roughly 95% recorded once. The sequencing input was naive CD4+ T cells sorted from blood. The subset is: CD45RA+ positively selected. The receptors were gathered from a man between 18 and 29 years old in good health.

The rearrangement joins TRBV28 to TRBJ2-2, with D maybe TRBD1 (5 bases). Between the trimmed V and J ends, which lost 3 bases and 1 base, there was a span of 9 bases. The CDR3 runs to 15 residues. Germline values: CDR1 MDHEN, CDR2 SYDVKM. The CDR3 DNA reads as TGTGCCAGCAGTTTGCGGCAGGGGAACACCGGGGAGCTGTTTTTT. Its translation is CASSLRQGNTGELFF.

V usage is TRBV30 and J usage is TRBJ1-2; D unresolved. This CDR3 contains 11 residues. V gave up 5 bases and J gave up 3 bases, with 7 bases separating them. Germline loops: CDR1 GTSNPN, CDR2 SVGIG (reference sequence). CDR3: CAWATDYGYTF. For the CDR3, the DNA is TGTGCCTGGGCGACTGACTATGGCTACACCTTC.